This TCR beta chain was profiled in a study of CD8 T cells in Susac syndrome (dated by TCRdb to about 2019). For the wider study: Whether CD8+ T cell activation and differentiation in Susac syndrome was antigen driven was tested using repertoire sequencing. The paper's findings and limits, for the study overall: The study acknowledged that relatively few individuals were included in the TCR sequencing and HLA analysis.

RNA was extracted using the RNeasy kit, and roughly 0.5 to 1 ug of the RNA was reverse transcribed with random hexamers. The immunoSEQ multiplex PCR assay, covering 54 Vbeta and 13 Jbeta segments, was used to amplify TCR beta CDR3 regions. PCR amplification bias was corrected using a synthetic template baseline for primer optimization and computational correction. The study's processing was this. Reads were assigned to V, D and J genes according to IMGT and analyzed in immunoSEQ Analyzer, with only productive sequences retained. Clonality was computed as one minus Shannon entropy normalized by log2 of the number of productive unique sequences. Public and private clones were assessed among the 100 most prevalent clones of each patient and control. Clones were defined as Susac-specific when absent from the healthy and MS cohorts, from about 1,100 published viral clones and from other ImmuneACCESS disease sequences. The raw public data were reprocessed by TCRdb itself: fastp quality trimming at Q25, MiXCR clonotype calling, in-frame beta chains only. Records with the same CDR3 protein are collapsed into one entry carrying the most frequent genes and DNA. TCRdb, not the authors, supplied the V and J calls. The sample table holds about 300,000 distinct CDR3 sequences, of which about 92% were seen once. More than 0.06% of the sample is taken by the ten largest.

High-throughput TCR beta sequencing profiled peripheral blood CD8+ and CD4+ T cells from healthy donors, Susac syndrome patients and multiple sclerosis patients. The multiple sclerosis controls were treatment-naive patients whose relapsing-remitting disease, either stable or active, fulfilled the revised McDonald criteria. Bulk CD8+ and CD4+ T cells were purified by magnetic negative isolation, while CD8+ TEMRA cells were enriched using FACS. Blood was collected in EDTA tubes and processed within 24 hours, with PBMCs isolated through density gradient centrifugation. PBMCs intended for TCR sequencing were cryopreserved in liquid nitrogen and were subsequently thawed in a 37 degrees C water bath. The sorted or isolated CD4+, CD8+ and CD8+ TEMRA cells reached a purity of at least 90%. Comment on this clonotype: The antigen it recognizes is unknown. No quality values exist for individual bases; no much larger clone is one base distant.

The CDR3 measures 15 amino acids from cysteine to phenylalanine. Here the CDR3 DNA is all that survives: 45 bases in frame from base 1. Between the V and J ends, shortened by 0 bases and 4 bases respectively, the junction contains 13 bases. CDR1 SGDLS and CDR2 YYNGEE were looked up in the germline V gene. This clonotype was obtained from a human donor with multiple sclerosis. The sequenced sample was CD4+ T cells from PBMCs. This chain joins TRBV9 to TRBJ1-2; there is no confident call for the D gene. The CDR3 loop reads CASSVGGTVIYGYTF. At the DNA level, the sequence is TGTGCCAGCAGCGTAGGAGGAACAGTCATCTATGGCTACACCTTC.